This record concerns one T cell receptor beta chain sequence. The antigen is unknown. One to two pinch biopsies were taken from the rectum during colonoscopy. The data originate from a study of pediatric ulcerative colitis. Study results and limitations: Blood-derived T cells may be present in rectal pinch biopsies. A couple of rectal clonotypes were found only in ulcerative colitis patients, all of them. Blood samples from two patients yielded substantially fewer templates and were excluded from blood-rectal overlap analysis.

CDR1 and CDR2 from the germline V gene are SGHNT and YYREEE (reference sequence). V lost 1 base, J lost 8 bases, and 12 bases lay in between. The CDR3 extends over 14 amino acids. TCRdb's table, derived via immunoSEQ multiplex PCR, lists solely in-frame clones and lacks some. The sample has 44,000 or so clones, 78% seen once. V and J are TRBV5-4 and TRBJ1-4; tentatively, D is TRBD1 (5 bases). This clonotype was sampled from a girl aged 5-17 years with moderate ulcerative colitis. Sequencing used gut tissue. CDR3 loop: CASSLMGVQEKLFF. As DNA, the CDR3 is TGTGCCAGCAGCTTGATGGGGGTTCAGGAAAAACTGTTTTTT.